The 17 T cell receptor beta chains given below trace back to one sample, sequenced in a study of blood T cell repertoires in COVID-19. TCRdb's table, derived via immunoSEQ multiplex PCR, lists solely in-frame clones and lacks some. The sample yields some 150,000 clones, 80% to 90% seen once. What was sequenced was peripheral blood. The receptors originated from a man aged 40-50 years who had recovered from COVID-19.

V and J are TRBV6-6 and TRBJ2-3, with 10 positions matching TRBD1. The germline V gene encodes CDR1 MNHNY and CDR2 SVGAGI (reference sequence). The V segment lost 4 bases and the J segment 3 bases; nucleotides outside the gene matches: 7. The CDR3 runs to 16 residues. Here the CDR3 DNA reads TGTGCCAGCAGTTTCCCGGGACAGGGGCCGACAGATACGCAGTATTTT. It yields the protein CASSFPGQGPTDTQYF.

The chain recombines TRBV7-2 with TRBJ2-2, with D tentatively TRBD1 (5 bases). V shed 3 bases and J shed 4 bases, with 9 bases lying between them. The CDR3 length is 14 residues. The germline CDR1 and CDR2 sequences are SGHTA and FQGNSA. The CDR3 DNA reads as TGTGCCAGCAGCTTGCAGGGAACCACCGGGGAGCTGTTTTTT. This translates into CASSLQGTTGELFF.

The chain combines TRBV12-3 or TRBV12-4 with TRBJ2-2; possible D gene TRBD2, 5 bases. V gave up 4 bases and J gave up 8 bases, with 8 bases separating them. The CDR3 spans 12 residues. The CDR3 nucleotides read TGTGCCAGCAGTTCGGGGTATGGGGAGCTGTTTTTT. This sequence encodes CASSSGYGELFF.

This chain links TRBV5-6 with TRBJ2-7; TRBD2 might be the D (6 bases). The germline gives CDR1 SGHDT, CDR2 YYEEEE. The CDR3 is 14 amino acids. V lost 3 bases to trimming and J lost 4 bases, with 14 bases between them. The CDR3 is CASSSWEDGYEQYF. The CDR3 DNA reads as TGTGCCAGCAGCTCTTGGGAGGACGGATACGAGCAGTACTTC.

CDR3 region: CASITPNTEAFF. The CDR3 DNA reads as TGTGCCAGCATCACACCAAACACTGAAGCTTTCTTT. The chain joins TRBV7-9 to TRBJ1-1; D is unresolved. The germline V gene encodes CDR1 SEHNR and CDR2 FQNEAQ (reference sequence). The CDR3 spans 12 residues. V gave up 7 bases and J gave up 2 bases, with 8 bases separating them. Looking up the rest from reference TRBV7-9 and TRBJ1-1 gives the full variable domain: DTGVSQNPRHKITKRGQNVTFRCDPISEHNRLYWYRQTLGQGPEFLTYFQNEAQLEKSRLLSDRFSAERPKGSFSTLEIQRTEQGDSAMYLCASITPNTEAFFGQGTRLTVV.

Notes on this clone: The germline gene is not matched at one end of the junction; a read error may be the cause. The CDR3 bases are TGTGCCAGCAGTTTAAGGGGGCCCTCCTCCTACGAGCAATTC. Protein sequence: CASSLRGPSSYEQF. V usage is TRBV28 and J usage is TRBJ2-7; 7 bases line up with TRBD1. This CDR3 has 14 amino acids. Per germline, CDR1 MDHEN and CDR2 SYDVKM.

This clone was seen just once. The chain employs TRBV10-3 and TRBJ2-6, with 8 positions matching TRBD1. J was trimmed by 0 bases and V by 0 bases; bases with no gene match: 7. Germline CDR1 ENHRY, CDR2 SYGVKD. This CDR3 contains 19 residues. The CDR3 loop is CAISESAGQGLSGANVLTF. The CDR3 DNA reads TGTGCCATCAGTGAGTCTGCTGGACAGGGCCTCTCTGGGGCCAACGTCCTGACTTTC.

The genes are TRBV12-3 or TRBV12-4 and TRBJ2-1; D is unclear. The V end lost 6 bases, the J end lost 8 bases, and 14 bases lay between the germline ends. CDR3 length: 13 amino acids. Here the CDR3 DNA reads TGTGCCAGCAGCCAACTCAAACTGCATGAGCAGTTCTTC. It specifies CASSQLKLHEQFF.

This rearrangement joins TRBV7-2 to TRBJ1-1; D is possibly TRBD1 (6 bases). V lost 5 bases and J 11 bases, leaving 12 bases between the germline ends. This CDR3 is 11 amino acids long. Germline V CDR1 and CDR2: SGHTA, FQGNSA. CDR3 sequence: CASSITGSAFF. The CDR3 DNA follows: TGTGCCAGCAGCATTACAGGGTCCGCTTTCTTT.

The rearrangement joins TRBV18 to TRBJ1-6, with TRBD1 matching over 7 bases. This CDR3 is 15 amino acids long. Trimming took 3 bases from V and 9 from J; bases not matched to a gene: 8. Germline CDR1 and CDR2: KGHSH and LQKENI. The CDR3 protein is CASSPLDQGGSPLHF. The CDR3 coding sequence is TGTGCCAGCTCACCCCTCGACCAGGGGGGTTCACCCCTCCACTTT.

The J gene is TRBJ2-1, the V gene TRBV19; D uncertain. The CDR3 has 16 amino acids. CDR1 and CDR2 (germline): LNHDA, SQIVND (reference sequence). Trimming shortened V by 3 bases and J by 0 bases, and 12 bases separated the two germline ends. Here the CDR3 DNA reads TGTGCCAGTAGTATCGGAGCCCTACACTCCTACAATGAGCAGTTCTTC. It is translated as CASSIGALHSYNEQFF. Full variable domain (outside the CDR3, taken from reference TRBV19 and TRBJ2-1): DGGITQSPKYLFRKEGQNVTLSCEQNLNHDAMYWYRQDPGQGLRLIYYSQIVNDFQKGDIAEGYSVSREKKESFPLTVTSAQKNPTAFYLCASSIGALHSYNEQFFGPGTRLTVL.

The chain uses TRBV6-2 or TRBV6-3 and TRBJ1-5; 8 nucleotides line up with TRBD1. From germline, CDR1 is MNHEY and CDR2 SVGEGT. The ends lost 5 bases at V and 2 bases at J; junction bases unmatched: 5. The length of the CDR3 is 15 residues. CDR3 in DNA: TGTGCCAGCAGTGTATTGGGACAGGGCAATCAGCCCCAGCATTTT. Translating gives CASSVLGQGNQPQHF.

The V and J genes are TRBV10-3 and TRBJ1-5; D perhaps matches TRBD1 (5 bases). Per germline, CDR1 ENHRY and CDR2 SYGVKD. The length of the CDR3 is 13 residues. V was shortened by 3 bases and J by 10 bases, with 13 bases between the two germline ends. The CDR3 sequence is CAISEGQGSPQHF. In nucleotides, the CDR3 is TGTGCCATCAGTGAAGGGCAGGGATCTCCCCAGCATTTT.

This clone was seen only once. The gene calls are TRBV18 and TRBJ2-7, with D maybe TRBD1 (6 bases). Trimming pared 5 bases from V and 2 bases from J, leaving 10 bases between. The CDR3 is made up of 13 amino acids. Per germline, CDR1 KGHSH and CDR2 LQKENI. CDR3 coding DNA: TGTGCCAGCTCATCAGACAGGACCTACGAGCAGTACTTC. As protein: CASSSDRTYEQYF. The variable domain in full, completed from reference TRBV18 and TRBJ2-7, reads NAGVMQNPRHLVRRRGQEARLRCSPMKGHSHVYWYRQLPEEGLKFMVYLQKENIIDESGMPKERFSAEFPKEGPSILRIQQVVRGDSAAYFCASSSDRTYEQYFGPGTRLTVT.

V usage is TRBV29-1 and J usage is TRBJ2-1; TRBD2 matches 7 bases. Germline V gene lookup returns CDR1 SQVTM and CDR2 ANQGSEA. This CDR3 has 14 amino acids. V shed 6 bases, J shed 1 base, and the junction held 6 bases outside the gene matches. The CDR3 spells CSVILGGSYNEQFF. The CDR3 DNA is TGCAGCGTGATTCTCGGGGGGTCCTACAATGAGCAGTTCTTC.

V usage is TRBV12-3 or TRBV12-4 and J usage is TRBJ1-2; D is uncertain. The CDR3 spans 12 residues. V lost 2 bases and J 8 bases, leaving 9 bases between the germline ends. The CDR3 loop reads CASSLSRNGYTF. CDR3 DNA sequence: TGTGCCAGCAGTTTAAGCCGAAACGGCTACACCTTC.

V is TRBV25-1 and J is TRBJ1-3; D gene uncertain. The CDR3 has 12 residues. The germline V and J ends were trimmed by 6 bases and 1 base, with 4 bases remaining between them. Germline V gives CDR1 MGHDK, CDR2 SYGVNS. Here the CDR3 reads CASRASGNTIYF. In DNA form, the CDR3 reads TGTGCCAGCAGGGCTTCTGGAAACACCATATATTTT.